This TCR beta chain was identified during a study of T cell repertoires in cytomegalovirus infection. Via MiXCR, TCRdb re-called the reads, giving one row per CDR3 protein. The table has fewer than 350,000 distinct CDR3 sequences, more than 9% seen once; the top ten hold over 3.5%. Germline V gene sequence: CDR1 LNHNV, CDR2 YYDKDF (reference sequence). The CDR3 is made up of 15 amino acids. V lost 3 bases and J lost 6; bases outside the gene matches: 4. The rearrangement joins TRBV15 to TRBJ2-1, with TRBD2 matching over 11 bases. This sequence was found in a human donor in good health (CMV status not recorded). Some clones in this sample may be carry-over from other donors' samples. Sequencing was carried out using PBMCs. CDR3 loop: CATSSLAGGGNEQFF. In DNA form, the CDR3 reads TGTGCCACCAGCAGTCTAGCGGGAGGTGGCAATGAGCAGTTCTTC.